A single T cell receptor (beta chain) is shown here with its context. Its antigen is undetermined. TCRdb reprocessed the reads via MiXCR and lists one record per CDR3 protein. This table holds 750,000 to 950,000 distinct CDR3 sequences, under 35% found once. This specimen belongs to a study of T cell repertoires in cytomegalovirus infection. Study overall: Peptides in the study included HLA-C-restricted and HLA-B-restricted CMV epitopes. An indication of both CMV infection and matching HLA type came from public TCR beta signatures.

Study-wide points: Dominating the ex vivo response were HLA-C-restricted CMV-specific TCR beta clonotypes.

The source of this sequence is a human donor in good health (CMV status not recorded). Some clones in this sample may be carry-over from other donors' samples. The material was cultured CD8+ T cells from PBMCs, obtained from culture after CMV antigen stimulation.

CDR3 in DNA: TGTGCCAGCAGTTTATCGAGCTACAGGGTCAACTACAATGAGCAGTTCTTC. Residues: CASSLSSYRVNYNEQFF. The genes are TRBV27 and TRBJ2-1; possibly TRBD1 for D (6 bases). From germline, CDR1 is MNHEY and CDR2 SMNVEV (reference sequence). CDR3 length equals 17 residues. The germline V and J ends were trimmed by 0 bases and 3 bases, with 15 bases remaining between them.